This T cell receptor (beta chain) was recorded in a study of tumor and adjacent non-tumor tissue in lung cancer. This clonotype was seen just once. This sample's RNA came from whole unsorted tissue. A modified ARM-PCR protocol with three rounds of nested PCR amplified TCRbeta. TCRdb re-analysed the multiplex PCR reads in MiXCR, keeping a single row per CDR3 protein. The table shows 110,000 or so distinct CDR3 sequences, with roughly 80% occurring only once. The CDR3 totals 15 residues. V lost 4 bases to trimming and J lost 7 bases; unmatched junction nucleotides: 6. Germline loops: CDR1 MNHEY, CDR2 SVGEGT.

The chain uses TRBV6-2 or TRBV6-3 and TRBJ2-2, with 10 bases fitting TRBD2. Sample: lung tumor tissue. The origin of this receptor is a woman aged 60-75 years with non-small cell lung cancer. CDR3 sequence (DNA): TGTGCCAGCAGTTTCGCCACTAGCGGGATCGGGGAGCTGTTTTTT. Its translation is CASSFATSGIGELFF.